This TCR beta chain was found in a study of TIL therapy for anti-PD-1-resistant metastatic lung cancer. As for the study in general: Progressing patients received lymphodepletion, expanded TIL infusion and IL-2. By whole-exome sequencing, median non-synonymous tumor mutation burden was roughly 1.6 mutations per megabase.

Documented time point: pre-treatment sample, taken before nivolumab and TIL therapy. This was the immunoSEQ v3 assay. Sequencing depth was some 2 million read pairs for survey level, 5-6 million for deep. TCRdb keeps only in-frame clones here, not all; method: immunoSEQ multiplex PCR. The sample records 50,000 or so clones, roughly 85% being singletons. About this clone: The antigen remains unidentified.

Points from the study as a whole: Treatment-naive, never-smoker and oncogene-addicted patients were overrepresented in this highly selected cohort.

V was clipped by 5 bases and J by 0 bases, with 17 bases between them. This CDR3 region has 18 residues. CDR1 PRHDT and CDR2 FYEKMQ come from the germline V gene (reference sequence). This sequence was found in a woman aged 30 to 85 with non-small cell lung cancer. The chain couples TRBV13 to TRBJ2-6; D tentatively fits TRBD1 or TRBD2 (6 bases each). The input for sequencing was blood, taken at baseline. The CDR3 sequence is CASSRPWRGHSGANVLTF. The CDR3 coding sequence is TGTGCCAGCAGCCGCCCATGGAGGGGACACTCTGGGGCCAACGTCCTGACTTTC.